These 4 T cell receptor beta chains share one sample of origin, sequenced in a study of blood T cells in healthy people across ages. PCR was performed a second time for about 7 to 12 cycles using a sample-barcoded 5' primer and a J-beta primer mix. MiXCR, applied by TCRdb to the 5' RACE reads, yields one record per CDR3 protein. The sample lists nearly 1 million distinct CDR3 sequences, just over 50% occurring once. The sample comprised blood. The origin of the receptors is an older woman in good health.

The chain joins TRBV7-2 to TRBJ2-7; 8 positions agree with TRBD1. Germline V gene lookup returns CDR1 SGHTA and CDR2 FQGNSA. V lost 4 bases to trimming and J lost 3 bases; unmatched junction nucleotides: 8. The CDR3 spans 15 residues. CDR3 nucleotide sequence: TGTGCCAGCAGCTATGACAGGGGTCCCCTCTACGAGCAGTACTTC. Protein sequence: CASSYDRGPLYEQYF.

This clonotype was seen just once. The CDR3 loop is CASSQDFRDGELFF. For the CDR3, the DNA is TGCGCCAGCAGCCAAGATTTCAGGGACGGGGAGCTGTTTTTT. The V and J genes are TRBV4-3 and TRBJ2-2, with D possibly TRBD1 on 5 matching bases. CDR3 length: 14 amino acids. V was trimmed by 0 bases and J by 7 bases, leaving 9 bases between them. The germline gives CDR1 LGHNA, CDR2 YSLEER.

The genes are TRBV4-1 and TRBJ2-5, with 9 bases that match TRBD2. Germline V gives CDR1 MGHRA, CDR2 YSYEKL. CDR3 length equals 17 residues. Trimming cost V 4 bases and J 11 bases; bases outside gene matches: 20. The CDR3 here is CASSPPSSGIYHNEQYF. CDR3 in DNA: TGCGCCAGCAGCCCCCCGTCTAGCGGGATTTATCACAATGAGCAGTACTTC.

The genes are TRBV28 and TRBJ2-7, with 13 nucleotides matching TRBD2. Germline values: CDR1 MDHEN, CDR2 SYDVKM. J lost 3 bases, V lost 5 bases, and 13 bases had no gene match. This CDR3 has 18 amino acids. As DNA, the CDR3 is TGTGCCAGCAGTCCCGGACTAGCGGGAGTGGGGTCTGTCTACGAGCAGTACTTC. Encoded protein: CASSPGLAGVGSVYEQYF.